The clone carrying this T cell receptor beta chain has at least ten counts. This specimen belongs to a study of T cells after yellow fever vaccination. Turning to the study itself: CD3, CD45RA, CCR7 and CD95 defined the sorted EM, EMRA, CM and Tscm memory subsets.

It was through 5'RACE template switching that TCR cDNA was made, with a universal primer site and UMIs added. Via MiXCR, TCRdb re-called the 5' RACE reads, giving one row per CDR3 protein. The repertoire holds more than 50,000 distinct CDR3 sequences, with approximately 6% as singletons. The CDR3 extends over 15 amino acids. V dropped 3 bases and J dropped 3; count of bases not matched to a gene: 5. Germline V gene lookup returns CDR1 SGHDN and CDR2 FVKESK. Study-wide results and caveats: Bulk-population clonotypes that are abundant could appear as contaminants in FACS-sorted repertoires. Most clones from primary vaccination resurfaced after the booster (around 97% CD4, around 89% CD8).

The source was PBMCs, either bulk or a sorted T-cell subset (CD4+, CD8+, memory, or dextramer-sorted; not recorded which), collected on the day of the yellow fever booster vaccination. J is TRBJ2-7 and V is TRBV14, with TRBD1 matching over 10 bases. The receptor's source is a man between 18 and 29 years old who received the YFV17D yellow fever vaccine. CDR3 bases: TGTGCCAGCAGCCAGGCCGGGACAGGGGACTACGAGCAGTACTTC. It specifies CASSQAGTGDYEQYF. The whole variable domain, remainder taken from reference TRBV14 and TRBJ2-7, is EAGVTQFPSHSVIEKGQTVTLRCDPISGHDNLYWYRRVMGKEIKFLLHFVKESKQDESGMPNNRFLAERTGGTYSTLKVQPAELEDSGVYFCASSQAGTGDYEQYFGPGTRLTVT.